This TCR beta chain originates from a study of OX40 agonist ivuxolimab in advanced cancers. CDR1 is MNHNY, CDR2 SVGAGI, per germline (reference sequence). Trimming removed 5 bases at V and 9 bases at J, with 8 bases between. The CDR3 has 12 amino acids. Generated by immunoSEQ multiplex PCR, the TCRdb table keeps only in-frame clones and is missing some. The table includes just under 100,000 clones, approximately 94% detected once. This clone was seen once. This sequence joins TRBV6-6 and TRBJ1-6; D is unresolved. Material: CD4+ or CD8+ T cells sorted from blood, obtained in a trial of the OX40 agonist ivuxolimab. The receptor's source is an adult with an advanced solid tumor such as melanoma, head and neck, liver or kidney cancer. DNA for the CDR3: TGTGCCAGCAGTCAAGGGCCTTCACCCCTCCACTTT. As protein: CASSQGPSPLHF.